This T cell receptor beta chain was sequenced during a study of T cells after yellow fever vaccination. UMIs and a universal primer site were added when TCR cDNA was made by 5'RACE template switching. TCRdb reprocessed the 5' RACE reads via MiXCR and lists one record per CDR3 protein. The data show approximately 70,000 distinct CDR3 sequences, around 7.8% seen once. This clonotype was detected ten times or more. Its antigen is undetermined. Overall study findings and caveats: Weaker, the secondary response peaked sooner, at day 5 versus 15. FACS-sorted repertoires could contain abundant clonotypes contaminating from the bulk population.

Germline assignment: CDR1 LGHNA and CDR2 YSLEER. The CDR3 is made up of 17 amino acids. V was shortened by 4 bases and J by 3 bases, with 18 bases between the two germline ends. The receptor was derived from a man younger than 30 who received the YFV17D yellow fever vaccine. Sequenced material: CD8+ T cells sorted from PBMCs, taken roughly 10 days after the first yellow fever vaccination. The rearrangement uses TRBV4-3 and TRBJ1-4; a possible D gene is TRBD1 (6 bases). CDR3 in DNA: TGCGCCAGCAGCCGACTCAATCCACGGACAGCTAATGAAAAACTGTTTTTT. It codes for CASSRLNPRTANEKLFF.